Listed here are 20 T cell receptor beta chains from one sample, sequenced in a study of graft-versus-host responses after intestinal transplantation. Sequencing was performed with immunoSEQ multiplex PCR; in TCRdb, only in-frame clones are kept and a portion is missing. The sample has tens of thousands of clones; approximately 94% are singletons. Which antigens these TCRs recognize remains unknown. The specimen was unstimulated CD4+ T cells sorted from spleen or lymph node cells, collected before transplant. The receptors stem from a human donor who was the organ donor for an intestinal transplant.

The rearrangement links TRBV6-5 to TRBJ1-5; 12 positions match TRBD1. The CDR3 spans 15 residues. Germline V gene lookup returns CDR1 MNHEY and CDR2 SVGAGI. V dropped 0 bases and J dropped 10; count of bases not matched to a gene: 4. This CDR3 reads CASSYSGTGGYPQHF. The CDR3 DNA reads TGTGCCAGCAGTTACTCGGGGACAGGGGGCTATCCCCAGCATTTT.

This clone has just a few counts. V is TRBV6-6 and J is TRBJ2-7, with TRBD1 identical over 7 bases. Germline V CDR1 and CDR2: MNHNY, SVGAGI (reference sequence). The J segment lost 1 base and the V segment lost 6 bases, leaving 3 bases of the junction unmatched. This CDR3 has 13 amino acids. The chain's CDR3 is CASRKQGSYEQYF. DNA of the CDR3: TGTGCCAGCAGGAAACAGGGGTCCTACGAGCAGTACTTC.

Comment on this clone: Other DNA sequences in the sample encode the same CDR3. The DNA of the CDR3 is TGTGCCAGCAGTGCGGACAGGGCTCACGAGCAGTACTTC. Its protein product is CASSADRAHEQYF. V usage is TRBV6-1 and J usage is TRBJ2-7; 8 nucleotides match TRBD1. With 4 bases clipped from V and 5 bases from J, the junction kept 4 bases outside the gene matches. The CDR3 is 13 residues long. Germline V gives CDR1 MNHNS, CDR2 SASEGT.

This clone has a single count. The J gene is TRBJ1-2, the V gene TRBV6-5, with 7 bases aligning to TRBD1. V trimming: 4 bases; J trimming: 4 bases; junction bases outside the gene matches: 6. This CDR3 has 14 residues. The germline V gene has CDR1 MNHEY and CDR2 SVGAGI. The CDR3 reads CASSSYDRAYGYTF. In DNA form, the CDR3 reads TGTGCCAGCAGTTCATACGACAGGGCCTATGGCTACACCTTC.

The genes are TRBV30 and TRBJ1-6; D call uncertain. Germline CDR1 is GTSNPN and CDR2 is SVGIG (reference sequence). Trimming took off 0 bases at V and 0 bases at J, with 27 bases between the two ends. This CDR3 has 22 residues. The CDR3 region is CAWSVLPGRWAGTYSYNSPLHF. The CDR3 nucleotides are TGTGCCTGGAGTGTACTACCTGGAAGGTGGGCCGGTACTTACTCCTATAATTCACCCCTCCACTTT.

The DNA for the CDR3 is TGTGCCAGCAGCTTAGCCCCGGATTCTGGGGCCAACGTCCTGACTTTC. This sequence encodes CASSLAPDSGANVLTF. The genes are TRBV7-6 and TRBJ2-6; D is undetermined. The CDR3 has 16 residues. Germline CDR1 is SGHVS and CDR2 is FNYEAQ. V was cut by 0 bases and J by 1 base, with 7 bases left in between.

This sequence joins TRBV5-4 and TRBJ2-7; D possibly matches TRBD1 or TRBD2 (5 bases each). The CDR3 loop spans 15 amino acids. Looked up from germline, CDR1 is SGHNT and CDR2 is YYREEE (reference sequence). The ends were cut back, 4 bases at V and 4 bases at J, with 18 bases in the middle. The CDR3 sequence is CASSRGEGSAYEQYF. CDR3 nucleotides: TGTGCCAGCAGCCGAGGCGAGGGGTCTGCATACGAGCAGTACTTC.

V is TRBV5-1 and J is TRBJ1-2; maybe TRBD1 (5 bases). Germline CDR1 and CDR2: SGHRS and YFSETQ. This CDR3 spans 13 amino acids. The V and J ends lost 4 bases and 1 base respectively, with 8 bases between them. CDR3 sequence (DNA): TGCGCCAGCAGCCCCGACAGTAACTATGGCTACACCTTC. It yields the protein CASSPDSNYGYTF.

This chain uses TRBV7-2 with TRBJ1-5; D possibly corresponds to TRBD1 (6 bases). Germline CDR1 and CDR2: SGHTA and FQGNSA. There are 14 residues in the CDR3. Trimming removed 2 bases from V and 3 bases from J, with 8 bases in between. CDR3 sequence reads: CASSLRDINQPQHF. The DNA of the CDR3 is TGTGCCAGCAGCTTACGGGACATCAATCAGCCCCAGCATTTT.

V is TRBV23-1 and J is TRBJ2-5, with TRBD1 matching 9 bases. The end of the DNA aligns better with TRBJ2-7, so the J call may be wrong. TRBV23-1 is identified as an open reading frame with a role that is uncertain. This CDR3 has 17 residues. Here the CDR3 DNA reads TGCGCCAGCAGCCGTCGCCCGGACAGGGGTGATGGGTACGAGCAGTACTTC. This sequence encodes CASSRRPDRGDGYEQYF.

The J gene is TRBJ2-1, the V gene TRBV7-9, with a weak D call TRBD2 (5 bases). The germline V gene encodes CDR1 SEHNR and CDR2 FQNEAQ (reference sequence). The CDR3 is 15 residues long. V lost 4 bases and J lost 5, with 15 bases in between. CDR3 protein: CASSSGTAENNEQFF. For the CDR3, the DNA is TGTGCCAGCAGCTCAGGTACAGCGGAAAACAATGAGCAGTTCTTC.

The J gene is TRBJ1-1, the V gene TRBV14; 10 bases fit TRBD1. Germline V gene sequence: CDR1 SGHDN, CDR2 FVKESK. Trimming cost V 3 bases and J 4 bases; bases outside gene matches: 17. CDR3 length: 19 residues. CDR3 bases: TGTGCCAGCAGCCATCCTAGACCCGGGACAGGGGACGGGGGCACTGAAGCTTTCTTT. Translation gives CASSHPRPGTGDGGTEAFF.

The V and J genes are TRBV6-6 and TRBJ1-2; D remains ambiguous. The CDR3 covers 14 residues. Between the trimmed V and J ends, which lost 2 bases and 2 bases, there was a span of 9 bases. CDR1 is MNHNY, CDR2 SVGAGI, per germline (reference sequence). The CDR3 region has the DNA TGTGCCAGCAGTTACCCCGGCCGAAACTATGGCTACACCTTC. The encoded protein is CASSYPGRNYGYTF.

The V and J genes are TRBV27 and TRBJ1-1; TRBD1 might be the D (5 bases). Germline V CDR1 and CDR2: MNHEY, SMNVEV (reference sequence). Trimming stripped 1 base from V and 4 bases from J, with 10 bases between. CDR3 length equals 14 residues. For the CDR3, the DNA is TGTGCCAGCAGTTTATACGCGCAGGGCACTGAAGCTTTCTTT. It yields the protein CASSLYAQGTEAFF.

The chain combines TRBV7-3 with TRBJ2-5; D is tentatively TRBD1 or TRBD2 (6 bases each). The CDR3 has 13 amino acids. Germline values: CDR1 SGHTA, CDR2 FQGTGA. Trimming left V 9 bases short and J 5 bases short, with 16 bases between. CDR3 sequence: CASSTGSGETQYF. The CDR3 coding sequence is TGTGCCAGTTCGACAGGTAGCGGTGAGACCCAGTACTTC.

V usage is TRBV6-1 and J usage is TRBJ1-1, with a possible D match to TRBD1 (6 bases). CDR3 length: 15 amino acids. CDR1 is MNHNS, CDR2 SASEGT, per germline. Trimming removed 4 bases at V and 0 bases at J, with 12 bases between. The chain's CDR3 is CASSVQTGVNTEAFF. CDR3 in DNA: TGTGCCAGCAGTGTACAGACAGGAGTGAACACTGAAGCTTTCTTT.

The chain couples TRBV4-1 to TRBJ2-3; 11 nucleotides line up with TRBD2. CDR1 and CDR2 from the germline V gene are MGHRA and YSYEKL. Trimming took 1 base from V and 0 from J; bases not matched to a gene: 9. The CDR3 extends over 19 amino acids. CDR3 loop: CASSQALAGGPGSTDTQYF. As DNA, the CDR3 is TGCGCCAGCAGCCAAGCCTTAGCGGGGGGGCCGGGGAGCACAGATACGCAGTATTTT.

This chain links TRBV7-9 with TRBJ2-5; maybe TRBD2 (5 bases). This CDR3 is built from 14 residues. Germline CDR1 reads SEHNR; CDR2 reads FQNEAQ (reference sequence). V dropped 1 base and J dropped 5 bases, with 11 bases sitting between them. The CDR3: CASSLGLARETQYF. CDR3 DNA: TGTGCCAGCAGCTTAGGGCTAGCTAGGGAGACCCAGTACTTC. The whole variable domain, remainder taken from reference TRBV7-9 and TRBJ2-5, is DTGVSQNPRHKITKRGQNVTFRCDPISEHNRLYWYRQTLGQGPEFLTYFQNEAQLEKSRLLSDRFSAERPKGSFSTLEIQRTEQGDSAMYLCASSLGLARETQYFGPGTRLLVL.

The CDR3 DNA is TGTGCCAGCAGTCGCGGCGGGGGGCAAGAGACCCAGTACTTC. This translates into CASSRGGGQETQYF. This chain links TRBV27 with TRBJ2-5; TRBD2 matches 8 bases. Germline CDR1 and CDR2: MNHEY and SMNVEV (reference sequence). The length of the CDR3 is 14 residues. The V gene end was trimmed by 5 bases and the J gene end by 2 bases; junction bases not matched to a gene: 4.

This clone has a single count. The chain employs TRBV5-1 and TRBJ2-7; D remains unclear. The V end was cut by 0 bases, the J end by 2 bases, with 12 bases between. This CDR3 is 15 amino acids long. The V gene's germline CDR1 is SGHRS and CDR2 YFSETQ. The CDR3, as DNA: TGCGCCAGCAGCTTGGGGGCAGGATCTACCTACGAGCAGTACTTC. Residues: CASSLGAGSTYEQYF. Filled out from reference TRBV5-1 and TRBJ2-7, the complete variable domain reads KAGVTQTPRYLIKTRGQQVTLSCSPISGHRSVSWYQQTPGQGLQFLFEYFSETQRNKGNFPGRFSGRQFSNSRSEMNVSTLELGDSALYLCASSLGAGSTYEQYFGPGTRLTVT.